The 18 T cell receptor beta chains below were found in one sample sequenced in a study of vaccination and CD4 T cells after COVID-19. No antigen is known for these receptors. Stated treatment: roughly 10-day PBMC culture with coronavirus spike peptide pools or control peptides (ViraFEST assay). The assay that was used to sequence DNA from cultured CD4+ T cells was the Oncomine TCR Beta short-read assay. Via MiXCR, TCRdb re-called the PCR reads, giving one row per CDR3 protein. The sample has roughly 4,000 distinct CDR3 sequences; approximately 48% are singletons. The sample comprised CD4+ T cells from blood, cultured in vitro. Receptors were obtained from a human donor who had recovered from COVID-19.

The chain joins TRBV7-3 to TRBJ1-3, with D perhaps matching TRBD1 (5 bases). Germline CDR1 is SGHTA and CDR2 is FQGTGA. Trimming cost V 2 bases and J 1 base, with 12 bases left between them. There are 16 residues in the CDR3. CDR3: CASSLDHPGSGNTIYF. CDR3 nucleotide sequence: TGTGCCAGCAGCTTAGATCATCCAGGGTCTGGAAACACCATATATTTT.

This chain joins TRBV6-1 and TRBJ2-1; D remains ambiguous. In germline, CDR1 is MNHNS, CDR2 SASEGT. V was cut by 8 bases and J by 3 bases, with 5 bases left in between. The CDR3 length is 11 residues. The CDR3 sequence: CASLVYNEQFF. The CDR3 coding sequence is TGTGCCAGCCTCGTCTACAATGAGCAGTTCTTC.

The V gene is TRBV4-3, the J gene TRBJ2-2; 10 positions match TRBD1. V dropped 0 bases and J dropped 1; count of bases not matched to a gene: 2. The CDR3 runs to 17 residues. Germline CDR1 is LGHNA and CDR2 is YSLEER. CDR3 in amino acids: CASSQEDRGLNTGELFF. The CDR3 DNA follows: TGCGCCAGCAGCCAAGAGGACAGGGGGTTGAACACCGGGGAGCTGTTTTTT.

The CDR3 coding sequence is TGCAGTGCTAGAAGCCCGCGGTCGGTGGATACGCAGTATTTT. Encoded protein: CSARSPRSVDTQYF. V usage is TRBV20-1 and J usage is TRBJ2-3, with D uncertain. The V gene's germline CDR1 is DFQATT and CDR2 SNEGSKA (reference sequence). Trimming left V 2 bases short and J 6 bases short, with 15 bases between. This CDR3 is built from 14 residues.

This rearrangement joins TRBV20-1 to TRBJ2-7; 8 bases align to TRBD2. This CDR3 has 14 amino acids. V was pared by 4 bases and J by 0 bases, with 5 bases of the junction left unmatched. Per germline, CDR1 DFQATT and CDR2 SNEGSKA (reference sequence). CDR3 DNA: TGCAGTGCTAAGGGCGGGGGGTCCTCCTACGAGCAGTACTTC. Protein product: CSAKGGGSSYEQYF.

Details on this clonotype: A read error may account for a junction end that differs from germline. The gene calls are TRBV7-3 and TRBJ1-2, with D uncertain. Looked up from germline, CDR1 is SGHTA and CDR2 is FQGTGA. The CDR3 covers 15 residues. CDR3 amino acids: CVSSPNPTPDYGYTF. DNA for the CDR3: TGTGTCAGCAGCCCCAACCCGACGCCAGACTATGGCTACACCTTC.

The V call is TRBV6-1, the J call TRBJ2-5; 10 bases agree with TRBD1. Germline lookup yields CDR1 MNHNS and CDR2 SASEGT. The CDR3 spans 17 residues. The V gene end was trimmed by 6 bases and the J gene end by 5 bases; junction bases not matched to a gene: 15. This CDR3 reads CASSNRDRGAVGETQYF. The CDR3 nucleotides read TGTGCCAGCAGCAACCGGGACAGGGGAGCCGTAGGGGAGACCCAGTACTTC.

In its sample, this clonotype was seen a few times. This sequence joins TRBV7-9 and TRBJ1-2; TRBD1 is a possible D gene (6 bases). The V and J ends lost 1 base and 4 bases respectively, with 10 bases between them. The CDR3 runs to 14 residues. Germline lookup yields CDR1 SEHNR and CDR2 FQNEAQ (reference sequence). The CDR3 DNA reads TGTGCCAGCAGCTTAGATCTACAGGGCTATGGCTACACCTTC. This sequence encodes CASSLDLQGYGYTF.

This chain links TRBV20-1 with TRBJ1-2; 8 bases agree with TRBD1. Trimming cost V 6 bases and J 2 bases; bases outside gene matches: 5. CDR1 and CDR2 from the germline V gene are DFQATT and SNEGSKA (reference sequence). The CDR3 totals 13 residues. The CDR3 region is CSATGQGNYGYTF. CDR3 coding DNA: TGCAGTGCAACCGGACAGGGAAACTATGGCTACACCTTC.

This CDR3 is CSARTGVNTGELFF. CDR3 DNA: TGCAGTGCTAGGACGGGAGTTAACACCGGGGAGCTGTTTTTT. The chain recombines TRBV20-1 with TRBJ2-2, with D possibly TRBD2 on 6 matching bases. V was pared by 3 bases and J by 2 bases, with 10 bases between. The CDR3 totals 14 residues. Germline V gives CDR1 DFQATT, CDR2 SNEGSKA (reference sequence).

This sequence joins TRBV20-1 and TRBJ2-3; D call uncertain. V dropped 3 bases and J dropped 1 base, with 5 bases sitting between them. Germline values: CDR1 DFQATT, CDR2 SNEGSKA (reference sequence). There are 12 residues in the CDR3. The CDR3 protein is CSARVGTDTQYF. The CDR3 bases are TGCAGTGCTAGGGTGGGCACAGATACGCAGTATTTT.

The chain has TRBV24-1 and TRBJ2-2; 8 bases agree with TRBD1. J lost 5 bases, V lost 1 base, and 11 bases had no gene match. This CDR3 region has 18 residues. Germline V gene lookup returns CDR1 KGHDR and CDR2 SFDVKD. The CDR3 DNA follows: TGTGCCACCAGTGATTTACCGTTACAGGGGGTGTGGACCGGGGAGCTGTTTTTT. Encoded protein: CATSDLPLQGVWTGELFF.

V is TRBV6-1 and J is TRBJ2-5; possibly TRBD1 or TRBD2 for D (5 bases each). The ends were cut back, 10 bases at V and 1 base at J, with 19 bases in the middle. The CDR3 spans 15 residues. The germline V gene has CDR1 MNHNS and CDR2 SASEGT. This CDR3 is CATQWAGSLQETQYF. The DNA of the CDR3 is TGTGCCACCCAATGGGCAGGGAGCCTCCAAGAGACCCAGTACTTC.

This clonotype has a handful of counts. V and J are TRBV5-8 and TRBJ1-2; TRBD1 matches 10 bases. Per the germline V gene, CDR1 is SGHTS and CDR2 is YDEGEE. J lost 0 bases, V lost 0 bases, and 5 bases had no gene match. CDR3 length equals 17 residues. The CDR3 DNA follows: TGTGCCAGCAGCTTGGGACAGGGGGCCACCGCTAACTATGGCTACACCTTC. It is translated as CASSLGQGATANYGYTF.

This chain connects TRBV19 to TRBJ1-1; 7 positions match TRBD1. The CDR3 extends over 15 amino acids. Germline CDR1 and CDR2: LNHDA and SQIVND (reference sequence). Losses at the gene ends were 7 bases for V and 0 bases for J; bases not matched to a gene: 8. Written as DNA, the CDR3 is TGTGCCAGTATCGTAGGGGACAGAATGAACACTGAAGCTTTCTTT. As protein: CASIVGDRMNTEAFF.

This clonotype is medium-sized by share. The V gene is TRBV6-5, the J gene TRBJ1-1; possibly TRBD1 for D (6 bases). Deletions cut 2 bases from V and 3 bases from J, with 7 bases between. Germline assignment: CDR1 MNHEY and CDR2 SVGAGI. The CDR3 length is 13 residues. The CDR3 sequence is CASSYQGHTEAFF. As DNA, the CDR3 is TGTGCCAGCAGTTACCAGGGGCACACTGAAGCTTTCTTT.

This clonotype is deemed large. This chain connects TRBV19 to TRBJ1-5; unclear D gene. Germline CDR1 reads LNHDA; CDR2 reads SQIVND (reference sequence). The ends were cut back, 0 bases at V and 6 bases at J, with 12 bases in the middle. The CDR3 is 15 residues long. For the CDR3, the DNA is TGTGCCAGTAGTATAGAAGTGGGCACCACTCAGCCCCAGCATTTT. This translates into CASSIEVGTTQPQHF. Variable domain in full (rest from reference TRBV19 and TRBJ1-5): DGGITQSPKYLFRKEGQNVTLSCEQNLNHDAMYWYRQDPGQGLRLIYYSQIVNDFQKGDIAEGYSVSREKKESFPLTVTSAQKNPTAFYLCASSIEVGTTQPQHFGDGTRLSIL.

The chain combines TRBV7-8 with TRBJ1-2; 9 positions agree with TRBD1. V shed 1 base and J 8 bases; nucleotides not matched to a gene: 5. Germline CDR1 is SGHVS and CDR2 is FQNEAQ. The CDR3 is made up of 14 amino acids. The CDR3 loop reads CASSLVDGTGGYTF. The CDR3 nucleotides read TGTGCCAGCAGCTTAGTGGACGGGACAGGGGGCTACACCTTC. Combining the CDR3 with reference TRBV7-8 and TRBJ1-2 gives the whole variable domain GAGVSQSPRYKVAKRGQDVALRCDPISGHVSLFWYQQALGQGPEFLTYFQNEAQLDKSGLPSDRFFAERPEGSVSTLKIQRTQQEDSAVYLCASSLVDGTGGYTFGSGTRLTVV.